The subject of this entry is one TCR beta chain. This record belongs to a study of blood T cell repertoires in COVID-19. Those enrolled in Seattle joined during active infection and were followed longitudinally afterward. This table comes from immunoSEQ multiplex PCR, and its TCRdb copy is limited to in-frame clones, with some not included. The sample has about 69,000 clones; approximately 83% are singletons. V shed 0 bases and J shed 2 bases, with 11 bases lying between them. Germline V gene data show CDR1 as SGHDN and CDR2 as FVKESK. This CDR3 is built from 15 residues. Sequencing input: peripheral blood. The TCR comes from a man aged 40-49 years with COVID-19, enrolled during active disease. This chain links TRBV14 with TRBJ2-7; D not certain. CDR3 in amino acids: CASSQEIPRTYEQYF. The CDR3 bases are TGTGCCAGCAGCCAAGAGATTCCCAGAACCTACGAGCAGTACTTC.